This T cell receptor (beta chain) was identified during a study of T cell repertoires in cytomegalovirus infection. TCRdb re-derived calls from the reads in MiXCR, one entry per CDR3 protein. The sample includes about 400,000 distinct CDR3 sequences, nearly 35% of them seen just once. The ends were cut back, 1 base at V and 2 bases at J, with 14 bases in the middle. The CDR3 is 17 amino acids. Germline CDR1 reads KGHSH; CDR2 reads LQKENI. Of note for this clonotype: What it recognizes is unknown.

V is TRBV18 and J is TRBJ2-2; D gene unclear. The specimen comprised cultured PBMCs, sampled from culture after CMV antigen stimulation. This receptor was identified in a human donor in good health (CMV status not recorded). Some clones in this sample may be carry-over from other donors' samples. The CDR3 nucleotides read TGTGCCAGCTCACCACTAAGGGTCAGAGTAAACACCGGGGAGCTGTTTTTT. Its protein product is CASSPLRVRVNTGELFF. The full variable domain, its missing parts supplied by reference TRBV18 and TRBJ2-2, is NAGVMQNPRHLVRRRGQEARLRCSPMKGHSHVYWYRQLPEEGLKFMVYLQKENIIDESGMPKERFSAEFPKEGPSILRIQQVVRGDSAAYFCASSPLRVRVNTGELFFGEGSRLTVL.